This TCR beta chain was identified in a study of OX40 agonist ivuxolimab in advanced cancers. Here immunoSEQ multiplex PCR was the method, and the copy in TCRdb shows in-frame clones only, minus some. Of around 84,000 clones listed, roughly nine tenths were seen once; the top ten hold 0.15% to 0.2%. Sample: CD4+ or CD8+ T cells sorted from blood, taken in a trial of the OX40 agonist ivuxolimab. The TCR sequence derives from an adult with an advanced solid tumor such as melanoma, head and neck, liver or kidney cancer.

DNA for the CDR3: TGTGCCAGCAGCCAAGGGGGGAAACTGCCCTACGAGCAGTACTTC. It codes for CASSQGGKLPYEQYF. This chain uses TRBV4-2 with TRBJ2-7, with D perhaps TRBD1 or TRBD2 (5 bases each). Trimming pared 1 base from V and 2 bases from J, leaving 12 bases between. In germline, CDR1 is LGHNA, CDR2 YNFKEQ. CDR3 length equals 15 residues.